This T cell receptor beta chain was observed in a study of blood T cell repertoires in COVID-19. Across the whole study: Whether acute or convalescent, the COVID-19 samples came from the United States, Italy and Spain. The cDNA or gDNA used as material had been derived from T cells, B-cell-depleted T cells, or PBMCs.

The CDR3 sequence is 16 residues long. Germline lookup yields CDR1 SGHTA and CDR2 FQGTGA. Germline trimming cut 2 bases from V and 10 bases from J; bases unmatched to any gene: 11. Some clones are missing from TCRdb's copy, which holds only in-frame ones; the method was immunoSEQ multiplex PCR. The data contain 210,000 or so clones, over 70% of them singletons. The chain recombines TRBV7-3 with TRBJ1-6; 7 positions agree with TRBD1. This receptor was identified in a man aged 45-60 years with active or convalescent COVID-19. Specimen: peripheral blood. The CDR3 bases are TGTGCCAGCAGCTTAGGGGGGACAGTAAGAAACTCACCCCTCCACTTT. The encoded protein is CASSLGGTVRNSPLHF.